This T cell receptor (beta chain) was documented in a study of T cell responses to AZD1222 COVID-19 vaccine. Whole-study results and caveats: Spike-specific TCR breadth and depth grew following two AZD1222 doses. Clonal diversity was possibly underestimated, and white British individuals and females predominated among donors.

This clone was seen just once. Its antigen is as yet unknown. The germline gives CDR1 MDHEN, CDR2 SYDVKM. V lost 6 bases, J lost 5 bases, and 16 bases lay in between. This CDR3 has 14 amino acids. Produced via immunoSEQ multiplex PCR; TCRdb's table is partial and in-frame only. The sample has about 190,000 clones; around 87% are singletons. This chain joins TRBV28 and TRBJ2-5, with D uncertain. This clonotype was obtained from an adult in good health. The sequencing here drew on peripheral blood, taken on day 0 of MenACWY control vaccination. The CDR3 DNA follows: TGTGCCAGCAGATCCTCTCCGTTGCGGGAGACCCAGTACTTC. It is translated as CASRSSPLRETQYF.